The rows below give T cell receptor beta chains drawn from one sample of a study of OX40 agonist ivuxolimab in advanced cancers. The protocol was immunoSEQ multiplex PCR, while the TCRdb copy is restricted to in-frame clones and leaves out a portion. The sample consists of roughly 76,000 clones, around four fifths of them appearing once. The specimen was CD4+ or CD8+ T cells sorted from blood, collected in a trial of the OX40 agonist ivuxolimab. These receptors all come from an adult with an advanced solid tumor such as melanoma, head and neck, liver or kidney cancer. CDR3s include the opening cysteine and the closing phenylalanine or tryptophan. The D gene is left open where the match is weak. Clone size appears in some rows only: once, few, many, or a class for an expanded clone.

abundance	j_gene	d_gene	v_gene	CDR3nt	CDR3aa
NA	TRBJ1-1	NA	TRBV28	TGTGCCAGCAGTTTAATGGGCGGGGGAGGCCTGAACACTGAAGCTTTCTTT	CASSLMGGGGLNTEAFF
few	TRBJ2-5	TRBD1	TRBV27	TGTGCCAGCAGTTTAAGGGCACAGGGGTCGGAGGAGACCCAGTACTTC	CASSLRAQGSEETQYF
NA	TRBJ2-1	TRBD2	TRBV27	TGTGCCAGCACCTCCGGGACTAGCGGGAAAAATGAGCAGTTCTTC	CASTSGTSGKNEQFF
few	TRBJ1-1	TRBD1	TRBV10-1	TGCGCCAGCAGTGACGGACAGGTGAACACTGAAGCTTTCTTT	CASSDGQVNTEAFF
NA	TRBJ2-5	NA	TRBV29-1	TGCAGCGGCCAACAGAGATCGGAGCAGTACTTC	CSGQQRSEQYF
NA	TRBJ2-7	TRBD2	TRBV11-2	TGTGCCAGCAGCTTAGAACTAGCGGGATCCCCCTGGGGCGAGCAGTACTTC	CASSLELAGSPWGEQYF
once	TRBJ1-2	NA	TRBV19	TGTGCCAGTAGTATACCCGGGACTGCTTCTGGCTACACCTTC	CASSIPGTASGYTF
NA	TRBJ2-7	NA	TRBV5-8	TGTGCCAGCAGCTCGTGGCAGGGGAACGACGAGCAGTACTTC	CASSSWQGNDEQYF
NA	TRBJ1-6	NA	TRBV5-1	TGTGCCAGCAGCTTGTCGGGCAGGAGCTATTCACCCCTCCACTTT	CASSLSGRSYSPLHF
once	TRBJ2-1	NA	TRBV7-9	TGTGCCAGCAGTCATTCTAGCGAATCCTACAATGAGCAGTTCTTC	CASSHSSESYNEQFF
NA	TRBJ2-1	NA	TRBV7-9	TGTGCCAGCAGCTTACAGGCCGCGGGCTCCTACAATGAGCAGTTCTTC	CASSLQAAGSYNEQFF
once	TRBJ2-7	NA	TRBV15	TGTGCCACCAGCAGAGGTCGACAGTTCTCCTACGAGCAGTACTTC	CATSRGRQFSYEQYF
NA	TRBJ1-2	NA	TRBV7-2	TGTGCCAGCAGCCGGGGCTATGGCTACACCTTC	CASSRGYGYTF
NA	TRBJ1-5	TRBD1	TRBV6-4	TGTGCCAGCAGCGCCGGGACAGGGGGCGGTCAGCCCCAGCATTTT	CASSAGTGGGQPQHF
NA	TRBJ2-5	NA	TRBV11-3	TGTGCCAGCAGCTTCGGGCTACAAGAGACCCAGTACTTC	CASSFGLQETQYF
once	TRBJ2-5	TRBD2	TRBV6-5	TGTGCCAGCAGCCCGTACGCGGGGGACCAAGAGACCCAGTACTTC	CASSPYAGDQETQYF
NA	TRBJ1-1	NA	TRBV5-3	TGTGCCAGAAGTCACGGGGGAGCTGAAGCTTTCTTT	CARSHGGAEAFF
NA	TRBJ2-5	TRBD1	TRBV19	TGTGCCAGTAGTATAAGTGGGACAGGTATATTTCACCCCCAAGAGACCCAGTACTTC	CASSISGTGIFHPQETQYF
NA	TRBJ1-3	TRBD1	TRBV9	TGTGCCAGCAGCGCCCGGGACAGGGGTCGGGGAAACACCATATATTTT	CASSARDRGRGNTIYF
NA	TRBJ2-5	TRBD1	TRBV28	TGTGCCAGCAGTTCCCTCGGGAACAGGGGACGTGAGCAGTACTTC	CASSSLGNRGREQYF
NA	TRBJ1-2	NA	TRBV7-6	TGTGCCAGCAGCGTAGGGGGAGTTTACGGTGGCTACACCTTC	CASSVGGVYGGYTF
NA	TRBJ1-6	TRBD1	TRBV5-8	TGTGCCAGCAGCGCGGGACAGGGGGTGAGAAATTCACCCCTCCACTTT	CASSAGQGVRNSPLHF
NA	TRBJ2-5	TRBD1	TRBV2	TGTGCCAGCGGCAAACAAACAGGGGGATCGGAGACCCAGTACTTC	CASGKQTGGSETQYF
NA	TRBJ1-1	NA	TRBV9	TGTGCCAGCAGCGTAGTTGGGGGCGGGAACTCTGAAGCTTTCTTT	CASSVVGGGNSEAFF
few	TRBJ1-2	TRBD1	TRBV19	TGTGCCAGTAGTACCACAGGGGGCGATGGCTACACCTTC	CASSTTGGDGYTF
NA	TRBJ2-5	NA	TRBV7-9	TGTGCCAGCAGCTTCCCTCAATCCCAAGAGACCCAGTACTTC	CASSFPQSQETQYF
NA	TRBJ2-1	TRBD2	TRBV28	TGTGCCAGCAGTTTAAGGGCTAGCGGTTACAATGAGCAGTTCTTC	CASSLRASGYNEQFF
once	TRBJ2-3	NA	TRBV11-3	TGTGCCAGCAGTCTGGGTACAGATACGCAGTATTTT	CASSLGTDTQYF
NA	TRBJ1-1	NA	TRBV6-6	TGTGCCAGCAGTCAGGACGGGAACACTGAAGCTTTCTTT	CASSQDGNTEAFF
NA	TRBJ1-5	NA	TRBV28	TGTGCCAGCAGTTTAGCCGGGTTGAGCAATCAGCCCCAGCATTTT	CASSLAGLSNQPQHF
few	TRBJ2-3	TRBD1	TRBV28	TGTGCCAGCAGTTTTGCGGGACAGGGAACCACAGATACGCAGTATTTT	CASSFAGQGTTDTQYF
few	TRBJ1-4	NA	TRBV5-6	TGTGCCAGCAGAAGCTTCGGGGCCCCTAATGAAAAACTGTTTTTT	CASRSFGAPNEKLFF
NA	TRBJ2-3	NA	TRBV7-2	TGTGCCAGCACCAGGGACCCGGGGGATCTCACAGATACGCAGTATTTT	CASTRDPGDLTDTQYF
NA	TRBJ2-1	TRBD1	TRBV9	TGTGCCAGCAGCGTAGCTGACAGGGTGCCCTACAATGAGCAGTTCTTC	CASSVADRVPYNEQFF
NA	TRBJ2-5	TRBD2	TRBV11-1	TGTGCCAGCAGCTTAGGCAGACTAGCGGGAGCCTTCGAAGAGACCCAGTACTTC	CASSLGRLAGAFEETQYF
NA	TRBJ2-1	NA	TRBV27	TGTGCCAGCATCCTGGGAGGGGGTGCCAATGAGCAGTTCTTC	CASILGGGANEQFF
NA	TRBJ1-5	NA	TRBV28	TGTGCCACCGGGGAGCAAAAAGCTAGCAATCAGCCCCAGCATTTT	CATGEQKASNQPQHF
NA	TRBJ1-1	TRBD1	TRBV9	TGTGCCAGCAGCGTAGCAGGGGGAAACACTGAAGCTTTCTTT	CASSVAGGNTEAFF
NA	TRBJ2-2	NA	TRBV6-5	TGTGCCACCCTTGGGGGTAACACCGGGGAGCTGTTTTTT	CATLGGNTGELFF
NA	TRBJ2-1	TRBD1	TRBV6-4	TGTGCCAGCAGTGCCTGGACAGGGGGTAACTACAATGAGCAGTTCTTC	CASSAWTGGNYNEQFF
NA	TRBJ1-1	TRBD1	TRBV2	TGTGCCAGCAGCCAGGACAGGCCCGAGAACACTGAAGCTTTCTTT	CASSQDRPENTEAFF
NA	TRBJ2-2	NA	TRBV5-1	TGCGCCAGCAGCTTGAAGGGGGAGCTGTTTTTT	CASSLKGELFF
once	TRBJ2-5	TRBD2	TRBV19	TGTGCCAGTAGTCAACAATCCCCGGGGGGGGAGGGAGAGACCCAGTACTTC	CASSQQSPGGEGETQYF
NA	TRBJ2-1	TRBD1	TRBV5-1	TGCGCCAGCAGACAGGACAGGGAGAGGGGCAATGAGCAGTTCTTC	CASRQDRERGNEQFF
NA	TRBJ2-3	TRBD2	TRBV6-1	TGTGCCAGCAGTGAAGCGGGGTTAGCGGGATGGGCGCAGTATTTT	CASSEAGLAGWAQYF
NA	TRBJ1-2	NA	TRBV27	TGTGCCAGCAGTCCCCGTCGAAGGGAAGGGAAGACCTTC	CASSPRRREGKTF